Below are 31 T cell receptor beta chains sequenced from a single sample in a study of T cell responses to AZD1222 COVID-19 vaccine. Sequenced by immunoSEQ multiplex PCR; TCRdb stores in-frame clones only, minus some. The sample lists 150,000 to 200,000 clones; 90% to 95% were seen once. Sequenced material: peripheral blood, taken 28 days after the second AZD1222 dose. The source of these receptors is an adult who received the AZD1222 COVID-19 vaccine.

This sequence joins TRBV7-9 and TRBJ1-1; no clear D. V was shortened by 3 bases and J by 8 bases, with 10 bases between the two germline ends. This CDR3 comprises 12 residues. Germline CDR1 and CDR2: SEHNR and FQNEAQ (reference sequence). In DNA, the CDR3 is TGTGCCAGCAGCTTTAGGGCGGGCGAAGCTTTCTTT. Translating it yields CASSFRAGEAFF.

The CDR3 loop reads CAISRGQQGTGELFF. The CDR3 region has the DNA TGTGCCATCTCCCGGGGGCAGCAGGGCACCGGGGAGCTGTTTTTT. This rearrangement joins TRBV10-3 to TRBJ2-2; D may correspond to TRBD1 or TRBD2 (6 bases each). From germline, CDR1 is ENHRY and CDR2 SYGVKD. Deletions cut 8 bases from V and 4 bases from J, with 17 bases between. This CDR3 comprises 15 residues.

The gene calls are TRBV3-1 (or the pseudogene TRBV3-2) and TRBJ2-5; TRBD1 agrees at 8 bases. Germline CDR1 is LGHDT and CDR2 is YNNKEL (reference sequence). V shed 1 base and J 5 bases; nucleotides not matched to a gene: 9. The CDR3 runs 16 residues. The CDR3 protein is CASSQATGVVSETQYF. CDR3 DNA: TGTGCCAGCAGCCAAGCGACAGGGGTTGTTAGCGAGACCCAGTACTTC.

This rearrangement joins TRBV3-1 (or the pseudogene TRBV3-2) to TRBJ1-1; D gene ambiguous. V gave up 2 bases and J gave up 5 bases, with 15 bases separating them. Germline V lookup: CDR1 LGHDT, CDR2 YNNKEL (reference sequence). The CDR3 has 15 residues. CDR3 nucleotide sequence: TGTGCCAGCAGCCAACCAAGATGGGGAAGTACTGAAGCTTTCTTT. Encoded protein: CASSQPRWGSTEAFF.

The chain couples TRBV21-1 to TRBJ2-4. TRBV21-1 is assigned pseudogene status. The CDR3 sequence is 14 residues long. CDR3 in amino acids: CASSIRRAKNIQYF. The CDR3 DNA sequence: TGTGCCAGCAGCATCCGACGGGCCAAAAACATTCAGTACTTC.

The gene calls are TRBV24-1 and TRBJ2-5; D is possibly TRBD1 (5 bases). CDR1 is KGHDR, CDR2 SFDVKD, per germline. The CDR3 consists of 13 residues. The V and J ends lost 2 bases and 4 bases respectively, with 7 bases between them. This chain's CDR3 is CATSDSQGETQYF. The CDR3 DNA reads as TGTGCCACCAGTGATTCCCAGGGAGAGACCCAGTACTTC.

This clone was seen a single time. CDR3 protein: CASSLRGESNQPQHF. For the CDR3, the DNA is TGCGCCAGCAGCTTAAGAGGAGAAAGCAATCAGCCCCAGCATTTT. The rearrangement links TRBV5-1 to TRBJ1-5; D unresolved. The germline V gene encodes CDR1 SGHRS and CDR2 YFSETQ. The CDR3 is 15 residues long. V dropped 2 bases and J dropped 1 base, with 10 bases sitting between them.

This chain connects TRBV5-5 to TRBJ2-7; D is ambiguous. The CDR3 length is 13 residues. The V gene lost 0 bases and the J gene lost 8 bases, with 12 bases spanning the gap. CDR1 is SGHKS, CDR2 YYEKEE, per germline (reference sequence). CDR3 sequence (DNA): TGTGCCAGCAGCTTGGGACTTTGGAGTCAGCAGTACTTC. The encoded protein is CASSLGLWSQQYF. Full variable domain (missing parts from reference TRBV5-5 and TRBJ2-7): DAGVTQSPTHLIKTRGQQVTLRCSPISGHKSVSWYQQVLGQGPQFIFQYYEKEERGRGNFPDRFSARQFPNYSSELNVNALLLGDSALYLCASSLGLWSQQYFGPGTRLTVT.

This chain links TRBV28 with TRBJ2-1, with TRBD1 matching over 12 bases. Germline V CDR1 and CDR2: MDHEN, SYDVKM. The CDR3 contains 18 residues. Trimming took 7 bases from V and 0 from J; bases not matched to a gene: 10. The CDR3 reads CASIAGQGARSSYNEQFF. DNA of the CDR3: TGTGCCAGCATCGCGGGACAGGGGGCTCGGAGCTCCTACAATGAGCAGTTCTTC. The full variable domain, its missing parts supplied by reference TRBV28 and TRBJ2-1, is DVKVTQSSRYLVKRTGEKVFLECVQDMDHENMFWYRQDPGLGLRLIYFSYDVKMKEKGDIPEGYSVSREKKERFSLILESASTNQTSMYLCASIAGQGARSSYNEQFFGPGTRLTVL.

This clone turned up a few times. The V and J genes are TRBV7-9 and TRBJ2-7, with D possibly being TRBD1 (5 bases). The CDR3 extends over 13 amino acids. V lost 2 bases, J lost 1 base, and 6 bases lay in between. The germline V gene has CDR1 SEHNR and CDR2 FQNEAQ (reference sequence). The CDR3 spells CASSLKGSYEQYF. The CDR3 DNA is TGTGCCAGCAGCTTAAAGGGGTCCTACGAGCAGTACTTC.

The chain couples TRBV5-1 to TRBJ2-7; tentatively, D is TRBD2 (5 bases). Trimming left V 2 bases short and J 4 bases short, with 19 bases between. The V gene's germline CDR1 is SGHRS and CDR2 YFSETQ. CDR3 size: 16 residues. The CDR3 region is CASSFDQLGAGYEQYF. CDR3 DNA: TGCGCCAGCAGCTTTGACCAACTAGGAGCTGGATACGAGCAGTACTTC. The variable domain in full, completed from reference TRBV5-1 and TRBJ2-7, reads KAGVTQTPRYLIKTRGQQVTLSCSPISGHRSVSWYQQTPGQGLQFLFEYFSETQRNKGNFPGRFSGRQFSNSRSEMNVSTLELGDSALYLCASSFDQLGAGYEQYFGPGTRLTVT.

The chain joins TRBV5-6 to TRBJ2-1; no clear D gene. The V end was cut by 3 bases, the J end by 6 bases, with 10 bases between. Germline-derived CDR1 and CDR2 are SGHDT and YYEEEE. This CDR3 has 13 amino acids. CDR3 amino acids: CASSSGPGNEQFF. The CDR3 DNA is TGTGCCAGCAGCTCCGGCCCGGGCAATGAGCAGTTCTTC.

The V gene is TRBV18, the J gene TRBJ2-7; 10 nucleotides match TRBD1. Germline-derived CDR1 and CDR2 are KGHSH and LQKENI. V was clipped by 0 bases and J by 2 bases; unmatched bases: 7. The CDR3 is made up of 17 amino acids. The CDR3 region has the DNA TGTGCCAGCTCACCACCGTTGGGACAGGGGAGCACCTACGAGCAGTACTTC. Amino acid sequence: CASSPPLGQGSTYEQYF.

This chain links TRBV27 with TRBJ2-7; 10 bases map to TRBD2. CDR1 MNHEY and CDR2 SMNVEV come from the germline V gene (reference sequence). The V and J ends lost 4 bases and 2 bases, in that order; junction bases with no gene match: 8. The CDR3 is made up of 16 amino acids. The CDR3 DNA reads TGTGCCAGCAGTTCCCCCCCGAGCGGGAGGGCCTACGAGCAGTACTTC. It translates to CASSSPPSGRAYEQYF.

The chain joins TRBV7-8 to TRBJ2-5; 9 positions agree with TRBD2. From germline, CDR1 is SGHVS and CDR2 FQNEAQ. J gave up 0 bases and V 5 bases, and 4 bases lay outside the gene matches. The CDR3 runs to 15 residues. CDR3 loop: CASSPRLADQETQYF. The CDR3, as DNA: TGTGCCAGCAGCCCCAGACTAGCGGACCAAGAGACCCAGTACTTC.

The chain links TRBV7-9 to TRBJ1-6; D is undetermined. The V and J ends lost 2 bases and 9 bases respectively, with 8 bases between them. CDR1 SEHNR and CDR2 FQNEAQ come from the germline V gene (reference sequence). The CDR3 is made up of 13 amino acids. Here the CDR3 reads CASSLMAGSPLHF. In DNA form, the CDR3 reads TGTGCCAGCAGCTTAATGGCGGGTTCACCCCTCCACTTT.

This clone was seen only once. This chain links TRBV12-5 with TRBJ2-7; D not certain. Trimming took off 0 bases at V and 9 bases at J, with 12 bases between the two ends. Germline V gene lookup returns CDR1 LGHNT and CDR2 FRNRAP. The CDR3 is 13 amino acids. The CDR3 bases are TGTGCTAGTGGTTTGGTAAGCATGGTGGTGCAGTACTTC. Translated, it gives CASGLVSMVVQYF.

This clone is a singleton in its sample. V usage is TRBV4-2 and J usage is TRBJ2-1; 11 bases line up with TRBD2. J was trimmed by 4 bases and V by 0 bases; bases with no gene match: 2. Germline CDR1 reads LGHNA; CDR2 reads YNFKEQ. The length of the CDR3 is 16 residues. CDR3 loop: CASSQELAGAYNEQFF. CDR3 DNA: TGTGCCAGCAGCCAAGAACTAGCGGGAGCTTACAATGAGCAGTTCTTC.

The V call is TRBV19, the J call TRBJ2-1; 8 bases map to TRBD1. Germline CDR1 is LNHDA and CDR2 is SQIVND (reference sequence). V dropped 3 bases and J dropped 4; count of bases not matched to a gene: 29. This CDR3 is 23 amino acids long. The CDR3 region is CASSMTPTGVRGGFPYSYNEQFF. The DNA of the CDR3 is TGTGCCAGTAGTATGACCCCGACAGGGGTAAGGGGTGGCTTCCCCTATTCTTACAATGAGCAGTTCTTC. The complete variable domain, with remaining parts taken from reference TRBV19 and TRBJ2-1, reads DGGITQSPKYLFRKEGQNVTLSCEQNLNHDAMYWYRQDPGQGLRLIYYSQIVNDFQKGDIAEGYSVSREKKESFPLTVTSAQKNPTAFYLCASSMTPTGVRGGFPYSYNEQFFGPGTRLTVL.

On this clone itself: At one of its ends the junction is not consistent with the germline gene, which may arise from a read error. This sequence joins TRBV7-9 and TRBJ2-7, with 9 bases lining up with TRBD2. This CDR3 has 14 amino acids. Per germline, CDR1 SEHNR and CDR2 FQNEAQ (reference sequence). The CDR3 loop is CASSIAGVSYEQYF. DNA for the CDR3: TGTGCCAGCAGCATAGCGGGAGTTTCCTACGAGCAGTACTTC.

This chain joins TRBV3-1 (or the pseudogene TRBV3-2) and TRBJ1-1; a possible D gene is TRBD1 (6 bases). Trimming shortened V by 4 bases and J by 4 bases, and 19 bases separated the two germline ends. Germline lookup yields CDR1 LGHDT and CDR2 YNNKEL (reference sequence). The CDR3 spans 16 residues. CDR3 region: CASSPQDRFVVTEAFF. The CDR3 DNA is TGTGCCAGCAGCCCCCAAGACAGGTTTGTAGTCACTGAAGCTTTCTTT.

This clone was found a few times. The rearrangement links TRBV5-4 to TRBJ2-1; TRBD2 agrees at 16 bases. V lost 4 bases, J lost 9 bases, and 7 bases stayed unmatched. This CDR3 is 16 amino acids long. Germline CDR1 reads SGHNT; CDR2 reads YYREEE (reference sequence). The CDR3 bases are TGTGCCAGCAGCCCCGTGGGACTAGCGGGAGGGCGTGAGCAGTTCTTC. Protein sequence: CASSPVGLAGGREQFF. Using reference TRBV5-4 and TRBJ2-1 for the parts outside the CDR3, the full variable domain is ETGVTQSPTHLIKTRGQQVTLRCSSQSGHNTVSWYQQALGQGPQFIFQYYREEENGRGNFPPRFSGLQFPNYSSELNVNALELDDSALYLCASSPVGLAGGREQFFGPGTRLTVL.

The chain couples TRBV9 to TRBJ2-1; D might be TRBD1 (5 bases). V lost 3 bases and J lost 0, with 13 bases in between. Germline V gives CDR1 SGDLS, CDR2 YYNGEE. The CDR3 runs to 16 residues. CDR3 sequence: CASSALGPSSYNEQFF. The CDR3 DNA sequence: TGTGCCAGCAGCGCCCTGGGGCCTAGCTCCTACAATGAGCAGTTCTTC.

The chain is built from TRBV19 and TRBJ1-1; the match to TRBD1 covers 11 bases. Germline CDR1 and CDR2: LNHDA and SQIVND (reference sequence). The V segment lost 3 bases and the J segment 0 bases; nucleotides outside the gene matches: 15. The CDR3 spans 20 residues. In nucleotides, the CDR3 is TGTGCCAGTAGTATTTGGACAGGGGGCCAAAATCCTTACATGAACACTGAAGCTTTCTTT. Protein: CASSIWTGGQNPYMNTEAFF.

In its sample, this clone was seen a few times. CDR3 loop: CASSTTPGDEQYF. DNA of the CDR3: TGTGCCAGCAGTACAACTCCAGGGGACGAGCAGTACTTC. The rearrangement uses TRBV28 and TRBJ2-7, with D possibly being TRBD1 (6 bases). Germline assignment: CDR1 MDHEN and CDR2 SYDVKM. The CDR3 runs 13 residues. Between the trimmed V and J ends, which lost 5 bases and 5 bases, there was a span of 13 bases.

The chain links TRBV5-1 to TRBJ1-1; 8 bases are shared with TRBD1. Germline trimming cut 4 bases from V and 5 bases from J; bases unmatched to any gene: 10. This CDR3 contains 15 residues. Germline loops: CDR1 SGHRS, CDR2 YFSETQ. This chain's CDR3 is CASSPKTGVGTEAFF. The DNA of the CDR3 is TGCGCCAGCAGCCCTAAGACAGGGGTAGGTACTGAAGCTTTCTTT.

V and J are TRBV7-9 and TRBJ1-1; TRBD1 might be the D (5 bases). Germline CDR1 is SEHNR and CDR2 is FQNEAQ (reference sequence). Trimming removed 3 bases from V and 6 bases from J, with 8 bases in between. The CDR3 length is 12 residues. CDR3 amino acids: CASSFPGAEAFF. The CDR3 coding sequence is TGTGCCAGCAGCTTCCCGGGGGCTGAAGCTTTCTTT.

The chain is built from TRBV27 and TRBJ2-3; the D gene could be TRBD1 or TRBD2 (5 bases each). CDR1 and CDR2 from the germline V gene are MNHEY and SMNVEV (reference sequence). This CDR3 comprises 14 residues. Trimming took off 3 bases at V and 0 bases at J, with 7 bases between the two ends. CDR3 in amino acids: CASSLGESTDTQYF. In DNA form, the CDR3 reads TGTGCCAGCAGTTTGGGGGAAAGCACAGATACGCAGTATTTT.

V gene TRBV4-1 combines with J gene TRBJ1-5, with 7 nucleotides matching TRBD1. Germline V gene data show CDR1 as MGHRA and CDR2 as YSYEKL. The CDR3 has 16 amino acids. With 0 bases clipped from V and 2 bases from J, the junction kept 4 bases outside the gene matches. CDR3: CASSQETGEGNQPQHF. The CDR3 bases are TGCGCCAGCAGCCAAGAAACAGGGGAAGGCAATCAGCCCCAGCATTTT.

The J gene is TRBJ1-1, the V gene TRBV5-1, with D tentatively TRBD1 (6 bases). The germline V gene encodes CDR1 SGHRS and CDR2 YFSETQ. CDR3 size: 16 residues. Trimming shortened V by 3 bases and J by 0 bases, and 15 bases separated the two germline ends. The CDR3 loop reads CASSSGRGRMNTEAFF. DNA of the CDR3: TGCGCCAGCAGCTCGGGCAGGGGCCGGATGAACACTGAAGCTTTCTTT.

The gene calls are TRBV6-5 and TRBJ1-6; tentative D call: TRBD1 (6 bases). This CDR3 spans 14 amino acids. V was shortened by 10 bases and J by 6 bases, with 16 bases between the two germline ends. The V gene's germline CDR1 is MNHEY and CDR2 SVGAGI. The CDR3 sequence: CATRGDILNSPLHF. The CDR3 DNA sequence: TGTGCCACCCGGGGGGACATCCTTAATTCACCCCTCCACTTT.